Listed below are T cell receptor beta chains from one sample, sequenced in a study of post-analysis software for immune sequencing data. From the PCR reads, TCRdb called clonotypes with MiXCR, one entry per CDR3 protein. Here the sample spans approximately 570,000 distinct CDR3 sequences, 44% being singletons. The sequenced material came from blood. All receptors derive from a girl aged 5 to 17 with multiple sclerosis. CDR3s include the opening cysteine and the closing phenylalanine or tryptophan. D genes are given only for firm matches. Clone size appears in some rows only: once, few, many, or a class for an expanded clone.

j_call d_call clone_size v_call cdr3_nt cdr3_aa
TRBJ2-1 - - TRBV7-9 TGTGCCAGCAGCTCCTACTATGCTGAGCAGTTCTTC CASSSYYAEQFF
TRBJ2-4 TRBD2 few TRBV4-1 TGCGCCAGCAGCCAAGGCCCTGGAAGTAGCGGGAACTTTCAGTACTTC CASSQGPGSSGNFQYF
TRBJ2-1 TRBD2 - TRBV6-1 TGTGCCAGCAGTTGGACTAGCGGGAGCGCGTACAATGAGCAGTTCTTC CASSWTSGSAYNEQFF
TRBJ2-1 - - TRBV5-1 TGCGCCAGCAGCTTGTCGGGAGTCCCTTACAATGAGCAGTTCTTC CASSLSGVPYNEQFF
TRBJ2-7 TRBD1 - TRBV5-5 TGTGCCAGCAGCTTGGGGGGAACAGGGGGTTACTCCTACGAGCAGTACTTC CASSLGGTGGYSYEQYF
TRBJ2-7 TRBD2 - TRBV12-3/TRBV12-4 TGTGCCAGCAGTCCCTTGGCTAGCGGGACCTACGAGCAGTACTTC CASSPLASGTYEQYF
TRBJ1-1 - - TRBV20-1 TGCAGTGCTAGAGAACAGACGAACACTGAAGCTTTCTTT CSAREQTNTEAFF
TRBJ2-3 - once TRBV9 TGTGCCAGCAGCGTAGCTCCGGAAACCGGGGGCACAGATACGCAGTATTTT CASSVAPETGGTDTQYF
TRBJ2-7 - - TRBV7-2 TGTGCCAGCAGCTTAGCCCCGGGGAGCTCCTACGAGCAGTACTTC CASSLAPGSSYEQYF
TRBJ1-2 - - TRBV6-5 TGTGCCAGCAGTTACATGAGGGGGGTTTGGAACTATGGCTACACCTTC CASSYMRGVWNYGYTF
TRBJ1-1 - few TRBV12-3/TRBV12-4 TGTGCCAGCAGCCGTATGCGGGTGGGTACTGAAGCTTTCTTT CASSRMRVGTEAFF
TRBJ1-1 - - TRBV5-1 TGCGCCAGCAGCTTGGAATGGGGGACGGCCACTGAAGCTTTCTTT CASSLEWGTATEAFF
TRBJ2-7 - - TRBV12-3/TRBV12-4 TGTGCCAGCAGTTTTAACAGGGGGGGTTACGAGCAGTACTTC CASSFNRGGYEQYF
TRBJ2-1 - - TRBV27 TGTGCCAGCAGTTTATCTTCGGACAATGAGCAGTTCTTC CASSLSSDNEQFF
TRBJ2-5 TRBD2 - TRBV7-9 TGTGCCAGCAGCGCCGGACTAGCCACGCAGACCCAGTACTTC CASSAGLATQTQYF
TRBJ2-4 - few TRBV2 TGTGCCAGCAGTGGAACTAAATTAGCCAAAAACATTCAGTACTTC CASSGTKLAKNIQYF
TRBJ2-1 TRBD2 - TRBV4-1 TGCGCCAGCAGCCAAAGGACTAGCGGGGGGGCCATTGAGCAGTTCTTC CASSQRTSGGAIEQFF
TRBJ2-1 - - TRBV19 TGTGCCAGTAGTGGGGGGGCTAGCGAGCAGTTCTTC CASSGGASEQFF
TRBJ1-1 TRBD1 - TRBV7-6 TGTGCCAGCAGCTCATGGGACAGGGGAGGGAGCACTGAAGCTTTCTTT CASSSWDRGGSTEAFF
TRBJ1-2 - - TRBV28 TGTGCCAGCAGTTTAATTGAGGGTACTAACTATGGCTACACCTTC CASSLIEGTNYGYTF
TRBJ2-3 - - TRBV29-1 TGCAGCGTAATACTTCAGGGGAACACAGATACGCAGTATTTT CSVILQGNTDTQYF
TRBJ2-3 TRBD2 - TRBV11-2 TGTGCCAGCAGCTTGGGAGGCGTCGGGACTAGCAGCGTTACGCAGTATTTT CASSLGGVGTSSVTQYF
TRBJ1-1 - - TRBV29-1 TGCAGCGTGATAGTGGGGTCCGAGAACACTGAAGCTTTCTTT CSVIVGSENTEAFF
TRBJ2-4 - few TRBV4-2 TGTGCCAGCAGCCAAGCACTAGGGGGGAGAAACATTCAGTACTTC CASSQALGGRNIQYF
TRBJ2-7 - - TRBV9 TGTGCCAGCAGCGCCCAAGCAGGAAACTCCTACGAGCAGTACTTC CASSAQAGNSYEQYF
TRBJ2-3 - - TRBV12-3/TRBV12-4 TGTGCCAGTCAGGTGGGGGGAGCCCTAGATACGCAGTATTTT CASQVGGALDTQYF
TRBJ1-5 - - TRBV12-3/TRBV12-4 TGTGCCAGCACATCGCAGGGCCCCCCACAGCCCCAGCATTTT CASTSQGPPQPQHF
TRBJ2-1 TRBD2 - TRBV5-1 TGCGCCAGCAGCCTAGCGGGGGGGAATCCCAATGAGCAGTTCTTC CASSLAGGNPNEQFF